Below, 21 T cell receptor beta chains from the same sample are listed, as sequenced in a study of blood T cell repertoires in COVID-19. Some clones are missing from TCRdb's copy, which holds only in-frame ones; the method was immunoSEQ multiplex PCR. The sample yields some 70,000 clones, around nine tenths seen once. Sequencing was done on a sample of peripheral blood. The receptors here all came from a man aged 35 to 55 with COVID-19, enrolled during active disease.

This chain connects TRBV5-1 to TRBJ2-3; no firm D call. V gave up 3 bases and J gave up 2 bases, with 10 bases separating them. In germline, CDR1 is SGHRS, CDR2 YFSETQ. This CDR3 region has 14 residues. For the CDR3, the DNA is TGCGCCAGCAGCTCTGGGCAGCTCACAGATACGCAGTATTTT. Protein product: CASSSGQLTDTQYF.

CDR3 coding DNA: TGCGCCAGCAGTATGACAGGGGGGGACAATGAGCAGTTCTTC. As protein: CASSMTGGDNEQFF. The chain recombines TRBV5-1 with TRBJ2-1; 9 bases agree with TRBD1. This CDR3 spans 14 amino acids. With 5 bases clipped from V and 5 bases from J, the junction kept 5 bases outside the gene matches. CDR1 SGHRS and CDR2 YFSETQ come from the germline V gene.

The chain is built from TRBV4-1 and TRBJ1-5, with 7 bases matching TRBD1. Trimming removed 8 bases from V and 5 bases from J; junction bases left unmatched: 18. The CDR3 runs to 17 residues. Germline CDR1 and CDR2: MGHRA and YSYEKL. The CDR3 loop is CASCSYLRGTVYQPQHF. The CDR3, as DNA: TGCGCCAGCTGCTCTTATCTTCGGGGGACAGTATATCAGCCCCAGCATTTT.

CDR3 in DNA: TGTGCCAGCAGCCAAGCGGGGGGGCTCGGTAATGAGCAGTTCTTC. Translated, it gives CASSQAGGLGNEQFF. V gene TRBV3-1 (or the pseudogene TRBV3-2) combines with J gene TRBJ2-1; 8 nucleotides agree with TRBD2. Unmatched junction bases numbered 6, after V lost 1 base and J lost 7 bases. The germline V gene has CDR1 LGHDT and CDR2 YNNKEL (reference sequence). The CDR3 consists of 15 residues.

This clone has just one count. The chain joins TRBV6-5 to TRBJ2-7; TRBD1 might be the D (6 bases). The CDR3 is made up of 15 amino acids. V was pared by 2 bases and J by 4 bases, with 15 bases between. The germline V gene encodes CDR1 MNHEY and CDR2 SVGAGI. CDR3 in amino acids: CASSYVDRGIYEQYF. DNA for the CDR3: TGTGCCAGCAGTTACGTCGATAGGGGGATATACGAGCAGTACTTC.

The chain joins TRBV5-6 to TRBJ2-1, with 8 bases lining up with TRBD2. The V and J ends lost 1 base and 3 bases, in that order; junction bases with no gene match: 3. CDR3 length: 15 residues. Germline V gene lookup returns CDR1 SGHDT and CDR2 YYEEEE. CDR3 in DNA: TGTGCCAGCAGCTTGTGGACTAGCCACTACAATGAGCAGTTCTTC. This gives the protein CASSLWTSHYNEQFF. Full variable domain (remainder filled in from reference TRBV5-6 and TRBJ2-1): DAGVTQSPTHLIKTRGQQVTLRCSPKSGHDTVSWYQQALGQGPQFIFQYYEEEERQRGNFPDRFSGHQFPNYSSELNVNALLLGDSALYLCASSLWTSHYNEQFFGPGTRLTVL.

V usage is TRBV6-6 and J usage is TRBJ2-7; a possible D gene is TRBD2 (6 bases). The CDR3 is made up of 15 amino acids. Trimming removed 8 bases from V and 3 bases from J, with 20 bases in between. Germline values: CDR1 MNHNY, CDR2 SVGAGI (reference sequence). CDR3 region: CASGHRASGSYEQYF. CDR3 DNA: TGTGCCAGCGGACATAGGGCGTCCGGGAGCTACGAGCAGTACTTC.

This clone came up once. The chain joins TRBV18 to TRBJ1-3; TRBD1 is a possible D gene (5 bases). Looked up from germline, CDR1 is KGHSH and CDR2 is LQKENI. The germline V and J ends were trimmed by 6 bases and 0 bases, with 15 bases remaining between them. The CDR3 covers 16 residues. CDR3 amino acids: CASSLQDGSSGNTIYF. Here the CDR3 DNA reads TGTGCCAGCTCGCTACAGGACGGAAGCTCTGGAAACACCATATATTTT.

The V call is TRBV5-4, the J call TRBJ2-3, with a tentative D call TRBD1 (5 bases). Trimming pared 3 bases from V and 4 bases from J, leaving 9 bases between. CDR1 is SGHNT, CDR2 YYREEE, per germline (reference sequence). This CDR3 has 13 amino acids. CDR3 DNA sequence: TGTGCCAGCAGCTCGATAGGGGCAGATACGCAGTATTTT. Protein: CASSSIGADTQYF.

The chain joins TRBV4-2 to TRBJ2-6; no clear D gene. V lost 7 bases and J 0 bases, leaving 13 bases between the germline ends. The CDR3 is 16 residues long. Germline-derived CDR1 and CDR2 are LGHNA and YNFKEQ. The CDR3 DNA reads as TGTGCCAGCACCCTATGGGCGACCTCTGGGGCCAACGTCCTGACTTTC. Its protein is CASTLWATSGANVLTF.

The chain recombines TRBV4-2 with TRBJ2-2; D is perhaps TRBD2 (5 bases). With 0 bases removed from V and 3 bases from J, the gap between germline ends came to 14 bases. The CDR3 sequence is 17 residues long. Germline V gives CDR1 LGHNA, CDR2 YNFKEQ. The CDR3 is CASSQEGLGPHTGELFF. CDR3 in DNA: TGTGCCAGCAGCCAAGAAGGACTGGGCCCTCACACCGGGGAGCTGTTTTTT.

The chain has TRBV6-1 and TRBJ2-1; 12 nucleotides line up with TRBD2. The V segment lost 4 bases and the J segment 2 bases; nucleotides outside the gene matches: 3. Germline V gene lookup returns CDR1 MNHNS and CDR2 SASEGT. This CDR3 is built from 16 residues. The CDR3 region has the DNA TGTGCCAGCAGTGTAAGACTAGCGGGGGCCTACAATGAGCAGTTCTTC. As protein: CASSVRLAGAYNEQFF.

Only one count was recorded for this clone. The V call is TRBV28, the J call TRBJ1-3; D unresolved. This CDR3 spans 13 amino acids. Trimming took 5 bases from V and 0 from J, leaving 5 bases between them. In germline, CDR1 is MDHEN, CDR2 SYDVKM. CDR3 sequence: CASSPHSGNTIYF. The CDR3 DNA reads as TGTGCCAGCAGTCCCCACTCTGGAAACACCATATATTTT. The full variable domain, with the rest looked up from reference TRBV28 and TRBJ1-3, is DVKVTQSSRYLVKRTGEKVFLECVQDMDHENMFWYRQDPGLGLRLIYFSYDVKMKEKGDIPEGYSVSREKKERFSLILESASTNQTSMYLCASSPHSGNTIYFGEGSWLTVV.

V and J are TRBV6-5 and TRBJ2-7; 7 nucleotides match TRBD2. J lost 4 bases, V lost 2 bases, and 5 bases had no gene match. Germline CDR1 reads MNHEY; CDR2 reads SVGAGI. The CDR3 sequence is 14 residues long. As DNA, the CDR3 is TGTGCCAGCAGTTACCTGGGGGGAGGGTACGAGCAGTACTTC. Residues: CASSYLGGGYEQYF.

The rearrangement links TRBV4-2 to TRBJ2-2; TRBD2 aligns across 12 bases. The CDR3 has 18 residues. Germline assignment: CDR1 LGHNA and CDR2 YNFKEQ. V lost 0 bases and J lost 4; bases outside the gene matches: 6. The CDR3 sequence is CASSQELAGGPATGELFF. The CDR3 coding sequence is TGTGCCAGCAGCCAAGAGCTAGCGGGGGGGCCGGCCACCGGGGAGCTGTTTTTT.

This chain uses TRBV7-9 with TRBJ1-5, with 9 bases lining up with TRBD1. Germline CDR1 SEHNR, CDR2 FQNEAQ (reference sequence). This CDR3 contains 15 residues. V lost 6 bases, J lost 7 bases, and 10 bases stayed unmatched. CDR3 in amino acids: CASSSTGGSEQPQHF. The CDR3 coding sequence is TGTGCCAGCAGTTCTACAGGGGGCTCTGAACAGCCCCAGCATTTT.

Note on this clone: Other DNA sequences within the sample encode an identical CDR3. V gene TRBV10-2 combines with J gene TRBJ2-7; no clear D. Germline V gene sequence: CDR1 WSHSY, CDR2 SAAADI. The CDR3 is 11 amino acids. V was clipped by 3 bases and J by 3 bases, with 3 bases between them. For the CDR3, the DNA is TGCGCCAGCAGTGACAGCTACGAGCAGTACTTC. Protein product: CASSDSYEQYF.

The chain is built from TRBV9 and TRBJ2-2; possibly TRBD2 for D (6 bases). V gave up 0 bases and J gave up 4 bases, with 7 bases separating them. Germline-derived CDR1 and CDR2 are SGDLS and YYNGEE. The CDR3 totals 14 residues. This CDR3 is CASSVAAGTGELFF. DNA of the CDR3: TGTGCCAGCAGCGTAGCAGCGGGCACCGGGGAGCTGTTTTTT. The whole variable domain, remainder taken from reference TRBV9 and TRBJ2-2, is DSGVTQTPKHLITATGQRVTLRCSPRSGDLSVYWYQQSLDQGLQFLIQYYNGEERAKGNILERFSAQQFPDLHSELNLSSLELGDSALYFCASSVAAGTGELFFGEGSRLTVL.

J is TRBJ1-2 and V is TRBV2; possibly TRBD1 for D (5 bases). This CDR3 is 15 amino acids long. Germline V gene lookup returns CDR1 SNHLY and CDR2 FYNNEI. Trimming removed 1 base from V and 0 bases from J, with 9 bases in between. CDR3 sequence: CASSEEGFTNYGYTF. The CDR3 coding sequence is TGTGCCAGCAGTGAAGAGGGGTTCACTAACTATGGCTACACCTTC.

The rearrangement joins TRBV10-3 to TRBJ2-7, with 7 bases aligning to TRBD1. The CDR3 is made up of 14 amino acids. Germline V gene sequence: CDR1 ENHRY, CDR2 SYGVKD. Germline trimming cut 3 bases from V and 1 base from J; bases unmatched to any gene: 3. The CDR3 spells CAISDWDRSYEQYF. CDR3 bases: TGTGCCATCAGTGACTGGGACAGATCCTACGAGCAGTACTTC.

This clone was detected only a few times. CDR3 in amino acids: CASSQDRWDNLGNTIYF. CDR3 DNA sequence: TGCGCCAGCAGCCAAGATCGGTGGGACAATTTAGGAAACACCATATATTTT. V usage is TRBV4-1 and J usage is TRBJ1-3; weak D call: TRBD1 (6 bases). CDR1 MGHRA and CDR2 YSYEKL come from the germline V gene. The CDR3 runs to 17 residues. The V end was cut by 0 bases, the J end by 4 bases, with 16 bases between.